Listed here is a single T cell receptor beta chain. Trimming cost V 5 bases and J 7 bases; bases outside gene matches: 6. CDR3 length equals 14 residues. Germline V CDR1 and CDR2: LGHDT, YNNKEL (reference sequence). The sample comes from a study of blood T cell repertoires in COVID-19. Study information: Sources were T cells, B-cell-depleted T cells, or PBMCs; the material itself was cDNA or gDNA.

Clones were read by immunoSEQ multiplex PCR, and TCRdb kept only the in-frame ones, dropping some. Among about 230,000 clones listed, roughly 79% were seen once. The sequenced material came from peripheral blood. This rearrangement joins TRBV3-1 (or the pseudogene TRBV3-2) to TRBJ2-1, with TRBD2 matching over 9 bases. This TCR came from a woman at least 80 years old with COVID-19, enrolled during active disease. Here the CDR3 DNA reads TGTGCCAGCAGCGCGGGGGGGCAAAGGAATGAGCAGTTCTTC. Protein product: CASSAGGQRNEQFF.